One sample yielded the 21 T cell receptor beta chains listed below, sequenced in a study of shared clonotypes between healthy human individuals. TCRdb's copy holds only in-frame clones and misses some; the assay was immunoSEQ multiplex PCR. The top ten hold approximately 1.8% of the sample, which has around 700,000 clones, 74% seen once. The source material was memory CD4+ T cells sorted from blood. This sample's subset: CD45RA-negative fraction. All receptors come from a woman aged 25 to 39 in good health.

This clone was detected only once. Its ends do not fully match the called genes, so a read error is possible. The V call is TRBV6-1, the J call TRBJ1-5, with TRBD1 matching 7 bases. Germline V gene data show CDR1 as MNHNS and CDR2 as SASEGT. This CDR3 has 14 residues. The chain's CDR3 is CASSEAGGKQPQHF. The CDR3 DNA reads as TGTGCCAGCAGTGAAGCAGGGGGCAAGCAGCCCCAGCATTTT.

The chain links TRBV29-1 to TRBJ2-5, with 9 bases lining up with TRBD2. From germline, CDR1 is SQVTM and CDR2 ANQGSEA. V was clipped by 6 bases and J by 5 bases; unmatched bases: 16. This CDR3 spans 16 amino acids. In DNA, the CDR3 is TGCAGCGTCCCGCCGGGCGGGAGGGCCGAGTGGGAGACCCAGTACTTC. Protein: CSVPPGGRAEWETQYF.

The chain is built from TRBV2 and TRBJ2-7; D may be TRBD1 or TRBD2 (5 bases each). V was shortened by 6 bases and J by 2 bases, with 14 bases between the two germline ends. Germline values: CDR1 SNHLY, CDR2 FYNNEI. The CDR3 loop spans 14 amino acids. CDR3 coding DNA: TGTGCCAGCAGCGCCGAGCAGGGACCCTACGAGCAGTACTTC. Amino acids: CASSAEQGPYEQYF.

The chain recombines TRBV5-1 with TRBJ2-3, with TRBD1 matching over 7 bases. The CDR3 totals 18 residues. The V gene end was trimmed by 1 base and the J gene end by 3 bases; junction bases not matched to a gene: 14. Germline V gene sequence: CDR1 SGHRS, CDR2 YFSETQ. The DNA of the CDR3 is TGCGCCAGCAGCTTGTGGTACTCGTTCGCCAGGGGGACAGATACGCAGTATTTT. Its protein is CASSLWYSFARGTDTQYF. The entire variable domain, with the rest obtained from reference TRBV5-1 and TRBJ2-3, is as follows: KAGVTQTPRYLIKTRGQQVTLSCSPISGHRSVSWYQQTPGQGLQFLFEYFSETQRNKGNFPGRFSGRQFSNSRSEMNVSTLELGDSALYLCASSLWYSFARGTDTQYFGPGTRLTVL.

This clone is a singleton in its sample. The rearrangement joins TRBV11-3 to TRBJ2-2; perhaps TRBD2 as D (6 bases). CDR3 size: 14 residues. Trimming pared 2 bases from V and 6 bases from J, leaving 10 bases between. Germline lookup yields CDR1 SGHNT and CDR2 YENEEA. The chain's CDR3 is CASSLRERAGELFF. The CDR3 DNA reads TGTGCCAGCAGCTTACGGGAGCGCGCCGGGGAGCTGTTTTTT. Combining the CDR3 with reference TRBV11-3 and TRBJ2-2 gives the whole variable domain EAGVVQSPRYKIIEKKQPVAFWCNPISGHNTLYWYLQNLGQGPELLIRYENEEAVDDSQLPKDRFSAERLKGVDSTLKIQPAELGDSAVYLCASSLRERAGELFFGEGSRLTVL.

The chain uses TRBV4-1 and TRBJ2-7; D call uncertain. Trimming removed 1 base from V and 0 bases from J, with 7 bases in between. Germline-derived CDR1 and CDR2 are MGHRA and YSYEKL. The CDR3 runs to 14 residues. The CDR3 DNA reads TGCGCCAGCAGCCAAGTCTCGTACTCCTACGAGCAGTACTTC. Its translation: CASSQVSYSYEQYF.

V is TRBV2 and J is TRBJ2-3; D remains ambiguous. The CDR3 is made up of 16 amino acids. Trimming took 3 bases from V and 0 from J, leaving 13 bases between them. In germline, CDR1 is SNHLY, CDR2 FYNNEI. CDR3 sequence (DNA): TGTGCCAGCAGTGAGGCAGGCCCGACTAGCACAGATACGCAGTATTTT. This translates into CASSEAGPTSTDTQYF.

The DNA of the CDR3 is TGTGCTAGTGGTTTGGTAGTTGCGGGTGAGGTTTCTACGCAGTATTTT. It translates to CASGLVVAGEVSTQYF. The V gene is TRBV12-5, the J gene TRBJ2-3; D perhaps matches TRBD2 (5 bases). The V end was cut by 0 bases, the J end by 8 bases, with 18 bases between. Germline loops: CDR1 LGHNT, CDR2 FRNRAP. The CDR3 totals 16 residues.

This rearrangement joins TRBV29-1 to TRBJ1-5, with 7 bases fitting TRBD1. There are 15 residues in the CDR3. The V and J ends lost 4 bases and 1 base, in that order; junction bases with no gene match: 7. Germline loops: CDR1 SQVTM, CDR2 ANQGSEA. The CDR3 DNA sequence: TGCAGCGTTGGAGGGACAGCCGGGAGCAATCAGCCCCAGCATTTT. This encodes CSVGGTAGSNQPQHF. The entire variable domain, with the rest obtained from reference TRBV29-1 and TRBJ1-5, is as follows: SAVISQKPSRDICQRGTSLTIQCQVDSQVTMMFWYRQQPGQSLTLIATANQGSEATYESGFVIDKFPISRPNLTFSTLTVSNMSPEDSSIYLCSVGGTAGSNQPQHFGDGTRLSIL.

This chain links TRBV10-3 with TRBJ2-3; tentatively, D is TRBD1 or TRBD2 (5 bases each). V lost 11 bases and J 6 bases, leaving 21 bases between the germline ends. The CDR3 is 14 residues long. CDR1 and CDR2 (germline): ENHRY, SYGVKD. The CDR3 is CALSSRGEGDTQYF. As DNA, the CDR3 is TGTGCCCTATCCTCTAGGGGAGAGGGGGATACGCAGTATTTT.

The gene calls are TRBV5-1 and TRBJ2-5; 7 bases align to TRBD1. With V trimmed by 2 bases and J by 2 bases, 3 bases remained unmatched. In germline, CDR1 is SGHRS, CDR2 YFSETQ. This CDR3 region has 14 residues. The DNA of the CDR3 is TGCGCCAGCAGCTTCCCGGGACAGCAAGAGACCCAGTACTTC. It encodes CASSFPGQQETQYF.

This chain links TRBV7-6 with TRBJ2-5; tentatively, D is TRBD2 (6 bases). Germline assignment: CDR1 SGHVS and CDR2 FNYEAQ. The length of the CDR3 is 13 residues. V lost 1 base and J lost 4, with 7 bases in between. The CDR3 DNA follows: TGTGCCAGCAGCTTAGACGGGGGAGAGACCCAGTACTTC. Encoded protein: CASSLDGGETQYF.

This chain joins TRBV11-2 and TRBJ2-4, with 10 bases identical to TRBD1. This CDR3 spans 18 amino acids. Germline V gene lookup returns CDR1 SGHAT and CDR2 FQNNGV. V gave up 5 bases and J gave up 3 bases; unmatched junction bases: 13. The CDR3 coding sequence is TGTGCCAGCAGCAAAAAGGGGGGACAGGGGTTTGGCAAAAACATTCAGTACTTC. Protein: CASSKKGGQGFGKNIQYF.

The V gene is TRBV15, the J gene TRBJ2-1, with TRBD2 identical over 14 bases. Germline-derived CDR1 and CDR2 are LNHNV and YYDKDF (reference sequence). V was pared by 4 bases and J by 5 bases, with 7 bases of the junction left unmatched. The CDR3 contains 17 residues. CDR3 bases: TGTGCCACCAGCAAAACACCGGGACTAGCGGGAGACAATGAGCAGTTCTTC. Its translation: CATSKTPGLAGDNEQFF.

This clone turned up a few times. This chain connects TRBV2 to TRBJ2-1; D is perhaps TRBD1 (5 bases). The CDR3 has 11 residues. Germline V gives CDR1 SNHLY, CDR2 FYNNEI. The V gene lost 2 bases and the J gene lost 9 bases, with 5 bases spanning the gap. The CDR3 spells CASSEQGEQFF. CDR3 in DNA: TGTGCCAGCAGTGAACAGGGTGAGCAGTTCTTC.

J is TRBJ1-1 and V is TRBV30; 8 nucleotides agree with TRBD1. In germline, CDR1 is GTSNPN, CDR2 SVGIG (reference sequence). V lost 5 bases, J lost 3 bases, and 5 bases stayed unmatched. The CDR3 runs 13 residues. The CDR3 loop reads CAWGGQAYTEAFF. CDR3 DNA: TGTGCCTGGGGGGGACAGGCATACACTGAAGCTTTCTTT.

In this sample, this clone turned up a few times. The V and J genes are TRBV28 and TRBJ2-5; TRBD2 aligns across 11 bases. CDR1 is MDHEN and CDR2 is SYDVKM in the germline V gene. This CDR3 comprises 16 residues. V lost 5 bases to trimming and J lost 0 bases; unmatched junction nucleotides: 5. The CDR3 reads CASSKPGLADQETQYF. The CDR3 nucleotides read TGTGCCAGCAGTAAACCGGGACTAGCGGACCAAGAGACCCAGTACTTC. Based on the CDR3 plus reference TRBV28 and TRBJ2-5, the full variable domain is DVKVTQSSRYLVKRTGEKVFLECVQDMDHENMFWYRQDPGLGLRLIYFSYDVKMKEKGDIPEGYSVSREKKERFSLILESASTNQTSMYLCASSKPGLADQETQYFGPGTRLLVL.

The V call is TRBV5-1, the J call TRBJ2-3, with TRBD2 identical over 12 bases. The CDR3 is made up of 15 amino acids. Germline CDR1 reads SGHRS; CDR2 reads YFSETQ. Trimming cost V 10 bases and J 2 bases; bases outside gene matches: 8. The CDR3 here is CACGGLAGTTDTQYF. CDR3 coding DNA: TGCGCCTGCGGTGGACTAGCGGGAACCACAGATACGCAGTATTTT.

On this clone: The same CDR3 also results from other DNA sequences found in this sample. The chain recombines TRBV5-1 with TRBJ2-1, with a tentative D call TRBD2 (6 bases). The CDR3 runs to 14 residues. The germline V and J ends were trimmed by 3 bases and 4 bases, with 11 bases remaining between them. Germline CDR1 is SGHRS and CDR2 is YFSETQ. CDR3 coding DNA: TGCGCCAGCAGCTCCGGGACTCTGTACAATGAGCAGTTCTTC. This encodes CASSSGTLYNEQFF.

The V call is TRBV5-1, the J call TRBJ2-2, with unresolved D. Germline CDR1 SGHRS, CDR2 YFSETQ. Trimming left V 5 bases short and J 5 bases short, with 10 bases between. The CDR3 is made up of 13 amino acids. DNA for the CDR3: TGCGCCAGCAGTCAAATAGCAACCGGGGAGCTGTTTTTT. This encodes CASSQIATGELFF. Variable domain in full (rest from reference TRBV5-1 and TRBJ2-2): KAGVTQTPRYLIKTRGQQVTLSCSPISGHRSVSWYQQTPGQGLQFLFEYFSETQRNKGNFPGRFSGRQFSNSRSEMNVSTLELGDSALYLCASSQIATGELFFGEGSRLTVL.

This clone has only a few counts. The chain links TRBV28 to TRBJ2-7; the match to TRBD2 covers 11 bases. There are 14 residues in the CDR3. The germline V gene encodes CDR1 MDHEN and CDR2 SYDVKM. The CDR3 bases are TGTGCGTTAAGTGGTAGCGGGAGGGCCTCCGAGCAGTACTTC. Protein product: CALSGSGRASEQYF.